A single sample gave rise to the 23 T cell receptor beta chains below, sequenced in a study of cytomegalovirus exposure and HLA in healthy donors. The PCR was carried out with 60 Vbeta primers and 13 Jbeta primers. Repertoires were generated with immunoSEQ multiplex PCR, while TCRdb's copy carries only in-frame clones and drops some. The sample has about 69,000 clones, about 70% seen once. Input material: PBMCs. The receptors originated from a woman in her 30s in good health and CMV-seropositive.

This clone came up a few times. The chain combines TRBV6-1 with TRBJ2-3; tentatively, D is TRBD1 (5 bases). CDR1 and CDR2 from the germline V gene are MNHNS and SASEGT. The CDR3 sequence is 15 residues long. Trimming cost V 3 bases and J 7 bases, with 17 bases left between them. The CDR3 region is CASSDRANSRHTQYF. The CDR3, as DNA: TGTGCCAGCAGTGACAGGGCGAACTCCCGACATACGCAGTATTTT.

V and J are TRBV28 and TRBJ1-2; TRBD1 agrees at 8 bases. The CDR3 sequence is 14 residues long. Germline V CDR1 and CDR2: MDHEN, SYDVKM. Trimming at V came to 4 bases and at J to 7 bases, leaving 8 bases not matched to a gene. This CDR3 reads CASSWSYDRGGYTF. Here the CDR3 DNA reads TGTGCCAGCAGTTGGAGTTATGACAGGGGTGGCTACACCTTC.

V and J are TRBV30 and TRBJ1-5; the D is unclear. V lost 3 bases to trimming and J lost 1 base, with 10 bases between them. This CDR3 contains 14 residues. CDR1 and CDR2 from the germline V gene are GTSNPN and SVGIG (reference sequence). The CDR3 region has the DNA TGTGCCTGGAGGACATCGGGAAGCAATCAGCCCCAGCATTTT. The encoded protein is CAWRTSGSNQPQHF.

The V gene is TRBV7-6, the J gene TRBJ1-1, with no clear D. The CDR3 is 12 amino acids. V was clipped by 5 bases and J by 4 bases, with 8 bases between them. Germline V gene sequence: CDR1 SGHVS, CDR2 FNYEAQ. CDR3 sequence (DNA): TGTGCCAGCAGCGGAGGCGGCACTGAAGCTTTCTTT. This encodes CASSGGGTEAFF.

The V call is TRBV28, the J call TRBJ2-7; possible D gene TRBD2, 6 bases. Trimming cost V 0 bases and J 1 base, with 10 bases left between them. The CDR3 sequence is 15 residues long. Germline CDR1 MDHEN, CDR2 SYDVKM. CDR3 sequence (DNA): TGTGCCAGCAGTTTATGGGCGGGGAAGTCCTACGAGCAGTACTTC. Amino acids: CASSLWAGKSYEQYF.

This chain joins TRBV6-6 and TRBJ1-3, with TRBD1 identical over 9 bases. The length of the CDR3 is 16 residues. The germline gives CDR1 MNHNY, CDR2 SVGAGI (reference sequence). V shed 2 bases and J 3 bases; nucleotides not matched to a gene: 5. CDR3 sequence: CASSYERTGDGNTIYF. CDR3 DNA: TGTGCCAGCAGTTACGAGAGGACAGGGGATGGAAACACCATATATTTT.

V and J are TRBV4-2 and TRBJ1-3; 8 positions agree with TRBD1. The CDR3 contains 17 residues. V gave up 0 bases and J gave up 3 bases; unmatched junction bases: 7. In germline, CDR1 is LGHNA, CDR2 YNFKEQ. The CDR3 DNA sequence: TGTGCCAGCAGCCAAGAATGGGGAGGGACAGGTGGAAACACCATATATTTT. Translated: CASSQEWGGTGGNTIYF.

The chain couples TRBV7-2 to TRBJ2-7; TRBD1 might be the D (5 bases). Trimming took off 2 bases at V and 4 bases at J, with 15 bases between the two ends. Germline V gene data show CDR1 as SGHTA and CDR2 as FQGNSA. CDR3 size: 15 residues. The CDR3 sequence is CASSLPQGKNYEQYF. As DNA, the CDR3 is TGTGCCAGCAGCTTACCCCAGGGAAAGAATTACGAGCAGTACTTC.

The chain links TRBV4-2 to TRBJ2-2, with 7 bases identical to TRBD1. Germline trimming cut 4 bases from V and 3 bases from J; bases unmatched to any gene: 8. Germline-derived CDR1 and CDR2 are LGHNA and YNFKEQ. This CDR3 is built from 16 residues. As DNA, the CDR3 is TGTGCCAGCAGCCCCCTAGGGGGCACGTACACCGGGGAGCTGTTTTTT. Amino acid sequence: CASSPLGGTYTGELFF.

This clone was detected once. The chain uses TRBV2 and TRBJ1-2; weak D call: TRBD1 (6 bases). The germline gives CDR1 SNHLY, CDR2 FYNNEI. The CDR3 contains 15 residues. The ends were cut back, 3 bases at V and 2 bases at J, with 13 bases in the middle. CDR3 amino acids: CASSDAGAGNYGYTF. The DNA of the CDR3 is TGTGCCAGCAGTGACGCAGGGGCAGGGAACTATGGCTACACCTTC.

The rearrangement joins TRBV7-7 to TRBJ2-7; D may be TRBD1 (5 bases). Trimming shortened V by 2 bases and J by 2 bases, and 13 bases separated the two germline ends. Germline loops: CDR1 SSHAT, CDR2 FNYEAQ (reference sequence). The CDR3 length is 15 residues. The CDR3 protein is CASSLTDSNTYEQYF. CDR3 nucleotide sequence: TGTGCCAGCAGCTTAACAGACAGCAATACCTACGAGCAGTACTTC. The full variable domain, its missing parts supplied by reference TRBV7-7 and TRBJ2-7, is GAGVSQSPRYKVTKRGQDVTLRCDPISSHATLYWYQQALGQGPEFLTYFNYEAQPDKSGLPSDRFSAERPEGSISTLTIQRTEQRDSAMYRCASSLTDSNTYEQYFGPGTRLTVT.

The rearrangement links TRBV30 to TRBJ2-5; TRBD1 agrees at 11 bases. With 1 base clipped from V and 5 bases from J, the junction kept 3 bases outside the gene matches. The CDR3 length is 14 residues. Germline CDR1 is GTSNPN and CDR2 is SVGIG (reference sequence). The CDR3 sequence is CAWSEDRGLETQYF. The CDR3 DNA follows: TGTGCCTGGAGTGAGGACAGGGGGCTGGAGACCCAGTACTTC.

The chain recombines TRBV18 with TRBJ2-5; tentatively, D is TRBD1 (5 bases). The CDR3 sequence is 14 residues long. The germline gives CDR1 KGHSH, CDR2 LQKENI. Trimming left V 3 bases short and J 0 bases short, with 8 bases between. CDR3 protein: CASSPTGNQETQYF. The CDR3 DNA sequence: TGTGCCAGCTCACCTACAGGCAACCAAGAGACCCAGTACTTC.

CDR3 DNA sequence: TGCAGCGTTGAATGGGGGACAGGGGTGAACACTGAAGCTTTCTTT. It is translated as CSVEWGTGVNTEAFF. The rearrangement uses TRBV29-1 and TRBJ1-1, with 10 bases aligning to TRBD1. J gave up 0 bases and V 2 bases, and 3 bases lay outside the gene matches. Germline lookup yields CDR1 SQVTM and CDR2 ANQGSEA. The CDR3 is made up of 15 amino acids.

V is TRBV5-1 and J is TRBJ1-1, with D hard to call. Germline V lookup: CDR1 SGHRS, CDR2 YFSETQ. This CDR3 region has 13 residues. The V and J ends lost 3 bases and 4 bases respectively, with 10 bases between them. The CDR3 protein is CASSSPMSTEAFF. Written as DNA, the CDR3 is TGCGCCAGCAGCTCCCCAATGAGCACTGAAGCTTTCTTT.

This chain uses TRBV15 with TRBJ1-5, with 9 nucleotides matching TRBD1. Looked up from germline, CDR1 is LNHNV and CDR2 is YYDKDF (reference sequence). The CDR3 sequence is 20 residues long. J was trimmed by 0 bases and V by 4 bases; bases with no gene match: 16. The chain's CDR3 is CATSISYGQGNSVSNQPQHF. The CDR3 DNA follows: TGTGCCACCAGCATAAGCTATGGACAGGGGAACAGTGTTAGCAATCAGCCCCAGCATTTT.

The chain is built from TRBV28 and TRBJ1-1; D unclear. In germline, CDR1 is MDHEN, CDR2 SYDVKM. CDR3 length equals 11 residues. V gave up 7 bases and J gave up 7 bases, with 10 bases separating them. Here the CDR3 DNA reads TGTGCCAGCACCAACTTCTATGAAGCTTTCTTT. Amino acids: CASTNFYEAFF.

The chain is built from TRBV28 and TRBJ1-2, with D maybe TRBD1 (5 bases). The V end lost 4 bases, the J end lost 5 bases, and 20 bases lay between the germline ends. The CDR3 consists of 16 residues. Germline CDR1 reads MDHEN; CDR2 reads SYDVKM. CDR3 coding DNA: TGTGCCAGCAGTTCCACAAACACTGGGGGGGATTATGGCTACACCTTC. Translation: CASSSTNTGGDYGYTF.

The V and J genes are TRBV7-9 and TRBJ1-1; D gene unclear. Germline CDR1 is SEHNR and CDR2 is FQNEAQ (reference sequence). The V end was cut by 3 bases, the J end by 6 bases, with 11 bases between. The CDR3 contains 13 residues. The CDR3: CASSFPGFPEAFF. DNA for the CDR3: TGTGCCAGCAGCTTTCCGGGATTCCCTGAAGCTTTCTTT.

The rearrangement uses TRBV5-1 and TRBJ2-3, with D possibly TRBD2 on 6 matching bases. CDR1 is SGHRS and CDR2 is YFSETQ in the germline V gene. The CDR3 runs to 14 residues. V lost 0 bases to trimming and J lost 8 bases, with 13 bases between them. CDR3 nucleotide sequence: TGCGCCAGCAGCTTGGGGCTTATGGGAGGTACGCAGTATTTT. This translates into CASSLGLMGGTQYF.

The chain employs TRBV18 and TRBJ1-2, with 7 bases aligning to TRBD1. The V and J ends lost 3 bases and 4 bases, in that order; junction bases with no gene match: 5. Germline CDR1 and CDR2: KGHSH and LQKENI. This CDR3 has 14 amino acids. The chain's CDR3 is CASSPDRDGYGYTF. Written as DNA, the CDR3 is TGTGCCAGCTCACCTGACAGGGATGGCTATGGCTACACCTTC.

V is TRBV4-2 and J is TRBJ2-7; D ambiguous. Looked up from germline, CDR1 is LGHNA and CDR2 is YNFKEQ. Trimming left V 3 bases short and J 3 bases short, with 6 bases between. The CDR3 contains 12 residues. Here the CDR3 reads CASSQSDYEQYF. Written as DNA, the CDR3 is TGTGCCAGCAGCCAGAGCGACTACGAGCAGTACTTC.

The chain links TRBV11-2 to TRBJ2-3; TRBD2 agrees at 8 bases. The V and J ends lost 0 bases and 9 bases, in that order; junction bases with no gene match: 11. Germline V gene data show CDR1 as SGHAT and CDR2 as FQNNGV. The CDR3 spans 16 residues. The chain's CDR3 is CASSLEGTSEYSTQYF. The CDR3, as DNA: TGTGCCAGCAGCTTAGAGGGGACTAGTGAGTATAGCACGCAGTATTTT.